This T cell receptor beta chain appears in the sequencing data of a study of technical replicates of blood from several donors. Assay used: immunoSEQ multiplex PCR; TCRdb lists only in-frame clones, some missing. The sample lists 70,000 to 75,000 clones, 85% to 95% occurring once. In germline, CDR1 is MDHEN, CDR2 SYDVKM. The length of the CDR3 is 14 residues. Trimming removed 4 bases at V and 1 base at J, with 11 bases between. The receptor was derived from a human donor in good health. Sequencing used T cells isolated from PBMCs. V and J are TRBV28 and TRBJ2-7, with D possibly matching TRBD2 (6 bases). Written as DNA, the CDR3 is TGTGCCAGCAGTTCTCCTAGCGCTTCCTACGAGCAGTACTTC. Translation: CASSSPSASYEQYF.